This entry concerns a single T cell receptor (beta chain). The antigen is undetermined. The data originate from a study of a mutant IDH1 vaccine in newly diagnosed glioma. The wider study: Patients got their first vaccination 4-6 weeks after radiotherapy alone, or with temozolomide cycles. The therapy given earlier, which was standard therapy, consisted of radiotherapy, temozolomide, or both, and most of the patients received both. Week 35 held visit V12, while week 47 held visit V13.

Findings and caveats of the study: Changes to the top peripheral T cell clonotypes appeared unrelated to pseudoprogression.

From germline, CDR1 is MRHNA and CDR2 SNTAGT. V was clipped by 4 bases and J by 4 bases, with 15 bases between them. The CDR3 has 15 residues. Time point given: week 47, end of study. Alongside topical imiquimod, each dose of vaccine comprised 300 ug of mutant IDH1 20-mer peptide. The data were produced by immunoSEQ multiplex PCR, yet TCRdb's version contains in-frame clones alone and is incomplete. The data show some 10,000 clones, 65% to 85% seen once. The chain joins TRBV6-4 to TRBJ2-3, with D tentatively TRBD2 (6 bases). This receptor was identified in a man aged 30-40 years with glioma. This material consisted of PBMCs, taken from a glioma patient whose treatment included an IDH1 peptide vaccine. In DNA, the CDR3 is TGTGCCAGCAGTGTCGACTTTAGCGGTTCAGATACGCAGTATTTT. Residues: CASSVDFSGSDTQYF.